This is a list of T cell receptor beta chains from one sample in a study of identical twins. TCRdb processed the 5' RACE reads anew with MiXCR; each CDR3 protein has one entry. The sample consists of hundreds of thousands of distinct CDR3 sequences, 9% to 15% of them appearing once. The same data also went into a second study, on yellow fever vaccine responses in identical twins.

Sequenced sample: PBMCs. Every receptor here comes from a woman between 18 and 29 years old in good health. Both conserved end residues are part of each CDR3. D genes are given only for firm matches. Only some rows state a clone size, as once, few, many or a class for expanded clones.

CDR3nt,CDR3aa,d_gene,v_gene,j_gene,abundance
TGCAGCGTTGAAGGGGGGCTAGCGGGAGGGCCCTGGAATGAGCAGTTCTTC,CSVEGGLAGGPWNEQFF,TRBD2,TRBV29-1,TRBJ2-1,few
TGTGCCAGCAGCCAAGAACAACGGGGGAATCCCAATGAGCAGTTCTTC,CASSQEQRGNPNEQFF,-,TRBV3-1,TRBJ2-1,few
TGTGCCAGCAGCTTCCGGGGCGAAAATGAAAAACTGTTTTTT,CASSFRGENEKLFF,-,TRBV13,TRBJ1-4,-
TGTGCCAGCAACTCTTTAGCGGGCGCGCGCTACAATGAGCAGTTCTTC,CASNSLAGARYNEQFF,TRBD2,TRBV6-1,TRBJ2-1,few
TGTGCCAGCAGCCAAGGGACACAGGGATACAATGAGCAGTTCTTC,CASSQGTQGYNEQFF,-,TRBV3-1,TRBJ2-1,-
TGTGCCAGCAGCCTCCATTATAGCGGGGGGGCATACAATGAGCAGTTCTTC,CASSLHYSGGAYNEQFF,TRBD2,TRBV7-2,TRBJ2-1,few
TGTGCCACCAGTGCGGGCGGGGGGCATTACAATGAGCAGTTCTTC,CATSAGGGHYNEQFF,TRBD2,TRBV24-1,TRBJ2-1,-
TGTGCCAGCAGTTTGACGGGATACCAGATAGCAGATACGCAGTATTTT,CASSLTGYQIADTQYF,-,TRBV27,TRBJ2-3,-
TGCGCCAGCAGCTGGGAAGGAGGAGTCATGAACACTGAAGCTTTCTTT,CASSWEGGVMNTEAFF,-,TRBV5-1,TRBJ1-1,few
TGTGCCAGCAGCTTCATAGCGGGAGGCGGGGATGAGCAGTTCTTC,CASSFIAGGGDEQFF,TRBD2,TRBV7-2,TRBJ2-1,few
TGTGCCAGCAGTTTTTGGGATCAGGGGGGGACCCAGTACTTC,CASSFWDQGGTQYF,-,TRBV12-3/TRBV12-4,TRBJ2-5,few
TGTGCCATCAGTGAGCCCGGACAGGGCTCCTACAATGAGCAGTTCTTC,CAISEPGQGSYNEQFF,TRBD1,TRBV10-3,TRBJ2-1,-
TGTGCCAGCAGCCAACTCTCCTACGAGCAGTACTTC,CASSQLSYEQYF,-,TRBV14,TRBJ2-7,-
TGCAGCGTTGGTTGGTCCCACGTAGCCAAAAACATTCAGTACTTC,CSVGWSHVAKNIQYF,-,TRBV29-1,TRBJ2-4,many
TGTGCCAGCAGCTTAGAAGGGGCCGCGAACACCGGGGAGCTGTTTTTT,CASSLEGAANTGELFF,-,TRBV11-2,TRBJ2-2,many
TGTGCCAGCAGCCCCAGGCGTCCGGGCCAAGAGACCCAGTACTTC,CASSPRRPGQETQYF,-,TRBV12-3/TRBV12-4,TRBJ2-5,few
TGTGCCAGCAGCCCCTCTATGACGCAGCTGAACACCGGGGAGCTGTTTTTT,CASSPSMTQLNTGELFF,-,TRBV7-6,TRBJ2-2,many
TGTGCCAGCAGCTTATCCGGACTAGCGGCTGGAGTTGTTGGTAGCACAGATACGCAGTATTTT,CASSLSGLAAGVVGSTDTQYF,TRBD2,TRBV11-2,TRBJ2-3,-
TGCGCCAGCAGTGAGCGCGGGAGGGCTGTGACAGATACGCAGTATTTT,CASSERGRAVTDTQYF,TRBD2,TRBV10-1,TRBJ2-3,-
TGTGCCAGCTCATCGGGCTACGGCACCTACGAGCAGTACTTC,CASSSGYGTYEQYF,-,TRBV18,TRBJ2-7,many
TGTGCCAGCAGAAGACTAGCGGATTACAATGAGCAGTTCTTC,CASRRLADYNEQFF,TRBD2,TRBV6-1,TRBJ2-1,many
TGTGCCAGCAGTTTCGGGGGGGGTCTGCTCTACAATGAGCAGTTCTTC,CASSFGGGLLYNEQFF,TRBD2,TRBV12-3/TRBV12-4,TRBJ2-1,few
TGTGCCAGCAGCTATCCCGGGACGGAACACACAGATACGCAGTATTTT,CASSYPGTEHTDTQYF,-,TRBV7-9,TRBJ2-3,many
TGTGCCACCAGCGGGAGAGGGTACAATGAGCAGTTCTTC,CATSGRGYNEQFF,-,TRBV24-1,TRBJ2-1,few
TGTGCCAGCAGTCCCACCCTCCTGACAGGGAACACTGAAGCTTTCTTT,CASSPTLLTGNTEAFF,-,TRBV6-1,TRBJ1-1,few
TGTGCCAGCAGTTTATTGGCAGGGCGGGAGAGGTATGGCTACACCTTC,CASSLLAGRERYGYTF,-,TRBV12-3/TRBV12-4,TRBJ1-2,few
TGTGCCAGCAGTGCCAGGGTATCTAATGAGCAGTTCTTC,CASSARVSNEQFF,-,TRBV9,TRBJ2-1,-
TGTGCCAGCAGCCAAGTTCAATGGGATACGCAGTATTTT,CASSQVQWDTQYF,-,TRBV14,TRBJ2-3,many
TGTGCCAGCAGCGTAACGGCAGGGGGTGCAGCTTTCTTT,CASSVTAGGAAFF,TRBD1,TRBV9,TRBJ1-1,-
TGTGCCAGCAGCGACCGACTTGTAAAAGCTTTCTTT,CASSDRLVKAFF,-,TRBV11-2,TRBJ1-1,many
TGTGCCAGCAGTTTAAGGGAGTCCGCTGAAGCTTTCTTT,CASSLRESAEAFF,-,TRBV12-3/TRBV12-4,TRBJ1-1,few
TGTGCCAGCAGTCCCCCCCGGCGTGGGGGCAGTGAAGCTTTCTTT,CASSPPRRGGSEAFF,-,TRBV6-1,TRBJ1-1,-
TGCGCCAGCAGCGTTACAGGACCCCTGGGAGATACGCAGTATTTT,CASSVTGPLGDTQYF,-,TRBV5-1,TRBJ2-3,few
TGTGCCAGCAGCCAAATACGGCCTAGCGGGTACAATGAGCAGTTCTTC,CASSQIRPSGYNEQFF,TRBD2,TRBV3-1,TRBJ2-1,many
TGTGCCAGCAGTTTATGGGCTGAACAAGAGACCCAGTACTTC,CASSLWAEQETQYF,-,TRBV12-3/TRBV12-4,TRBJ2-5,few
TGTGCCAGCAGTTTACGGGACTTGAATGAAAAACTGTTTTTT,CASSLRDLNEKLFF,-,TRBV12-3/TRBV12-4,TRBJ1-4,-
TGCAGCGTTGAAGGTTTGGGTTCCACTGAAGCTTTCTTT,CSVEGLGSTEAFF,-,TRBV29-1,TRBJ1-1,few
TGTGCCAGCAGTTTAACTAGCGGGGGCAACACAGATACGCAGTATTTT,CASSLTSGGNTDTQYF,TRBD2,TRBV28,TRBJ2-3,few
TGTGCCAGCATCCCCGGGGATGGTGGTGGCTACACCTTC,CASIPGDGGGYTF,-,TRBV28,TRBJ1-2,few
TGTGCCAGCAGTCATCCGGGAAACTGGCCCACCGGGGAGCTGTTTTTT,CASSHPGNWPTGELFF,-,TRBV6-2/TRBV6-3,TRBJ2-2,few
TGTGCCAGCAGTCCCCCCGGGACAGGGGATGGCACTGAAGCTTTCTTT,CASSPPGTGDGTEAFF,TRBD1,TRBV6-4,TRBJ1-1,few
TGTGCCAGCAGTTTACAGGGTTACACTGAAGCTTTCTTT,CASSLQGYTEAFF,-,TRBV12-3/TRBV12-4,TRBJ1-1,many
TGTGCCAGCAGCTTTCCGGGACTAGCGGGAGTAGGGGAGAATGAGCAGTTCTTC,CASSFPGLAGVGENEQFF,TRBD2,TRBV11-2,TRBJ2-1,few
TGTGCCAGCAGTTTATGGGGGGGGTTCGGTAATCAGCCCCAGCATTTT,CASSLWGGFGNQPQHF,-,TRBV12-3/TRBV12-4,TRBJ1-5,-
TGCGCCAGCAGCCCGAGGACAGATAGCAATCAGCCCCAGCATTTT,CASSPRTDSNQPQHF,-,TRBV4-1,TRBJ1-5,many
TGTGCCAGCAGTTGGGCTAGTGTGGCAGCGACGCAGTATTTT,CASSWASVAATQYF,-,TRBV28,TRBJ2-3,few
TGCAGTGCGATGAAACCGGGACAGGGGACATTGCAGTATTTT,CSAMKPGQGTLQYF,TRBD1,TRBV20-1,TRBJ2-3,many
TGTGCCAGCAGCTTAGAAAGAGGGACAGGTGTAAACACTGAAGCTTTCTTT,CASSLERGTGVNTEAFF,TRBD1,TRBV7-6,TRBJ1-1,few
TGTGCTAGTGGTCCCGGGACAGGATACACAGATACGCAGTATTTT,CASGPGTGYTDTQYF,TRBD1,TRBV12-5,TRBJ2-3,-
TGTGCCATCAGTGAGTCGCTAGCGGGGAAAGATACGCAGTATTTT,CAISESLAGKDTQYF,TRBD2,TRBV10-3,TRBJ2-3,many
TGCGCCAGCAGCTTGGGGGGGACACATAACACTGAAGCTTTCTTT,CASSLGGTHNTEAFF,-,TRBV5-1,TRBJ1-1,few
TGTGCCAGTAGTATAACGGGGACAGGGGGCAGGCAGCCCCAGCATTTT,CASSITGTGGRQPQHF,TRBD1,TRBV19,TRBJ1-5,few
TGTGCCAGCAGCTTTCCCGAGGAGCTGTTTTTT,CASSFPEELFF,-,TRBV5-6,TRBJ2-2,-
TGTGCCACCAGCAGAGATTACACAGCTAATGAAAAACTGTTTTTC,CATSRDYTANEKLFF,-,TRBV15,TRBJ1-4,few
TGTGCCACGGGACTAGCGGGAGCTGAGACCCAGTACTTC,CATGLAGAETQYF,TRBD2,TRBV28,TRBJ2-5,-
TGTGCCAGCAGTCCCGGGACTAGCGGGAGGGTTTACAATGAGCAGTTCTTC,CASSPGTSGRVYNEQFF,TRBD2,TRBV12-3/TRBV12-4,TRBJ2-1,many
TGCGCCAGCAGCTTGGCCCAGGGGTTGAACACTGAAGCTTTCTTT,CASSLAQGLNTEAFF,-,TRBV5-1,TRBJ1-1,few